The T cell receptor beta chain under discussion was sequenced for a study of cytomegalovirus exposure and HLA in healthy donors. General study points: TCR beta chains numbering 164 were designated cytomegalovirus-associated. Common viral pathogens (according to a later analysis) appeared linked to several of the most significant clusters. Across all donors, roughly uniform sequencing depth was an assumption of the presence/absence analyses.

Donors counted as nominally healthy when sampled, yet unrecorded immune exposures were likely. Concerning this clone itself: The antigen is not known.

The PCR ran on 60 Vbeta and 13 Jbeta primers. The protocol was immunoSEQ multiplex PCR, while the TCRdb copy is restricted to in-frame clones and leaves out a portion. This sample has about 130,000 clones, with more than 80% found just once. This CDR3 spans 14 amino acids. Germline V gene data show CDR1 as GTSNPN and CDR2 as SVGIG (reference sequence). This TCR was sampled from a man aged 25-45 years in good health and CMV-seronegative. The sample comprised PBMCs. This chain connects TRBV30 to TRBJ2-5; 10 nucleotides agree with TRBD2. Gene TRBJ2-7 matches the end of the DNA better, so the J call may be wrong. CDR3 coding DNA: TGTGCCTGGAGTCTTTGGACTAGCGGCTGCGAGCAGTACTTC. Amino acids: CAWSLWTSGCEQYF.